This T cell receptor (beta chain) was profiled in a study of blood T cell repertoires in COVID-19. Profiled with immunoSEQ multiplex PCR; TCRdb holds only in-frame clones, not every one. The sample lists about 170,000 clones, more than 75% occurring once. CDR3 length equals 12 residues. Trimming removed 2 bases at V and 4 bases at J, with 5 bases between. Germline loops: CDR1 SEHNR, CDR2 FQNEAQ (reference sequence). The chain recombines TRBV7-9 with TRBJ1-2, with D unresolved. This clonotype was sampled from a woman aged 70 to 79 with acute or convalescent COVID-19. Material: peripheral blood. CDR3: CASSLRSYGYTF. The CDR3 DNA sequence: TGTGCCAGCAGCTTACGGTCCTATGGCTACACCTTC.